The 15 T cell receptor beta chains in this list originate from one sample, sequenced in a study of beta chain features in type 1 diabetes. Expressed TCRB transcripts were sequenced because the entire RNA isolate underwent reverse transcription. The table came from immunoSEQ multiplex PCR; TCRdb's copy has only in-frame clones and leaves some out. The table lists 810,000 or so clones, 15% to 20% of them singletons. Input material: naive CD4+ T cells from blood. The receptors come from a young woman in good health.

This clone occurred a few times. The genes are TRBV18 and TRBJ2-1, with TRBD2 matching 7 bases. This CDR3 is 15 amino acids long. CDR1 is KGHSH and CDR2 is LQKENI in the germline V gene. The ends lost 2 bases at V and 5 bases at J; junction bases unmatched: 6. The CDR3 DNA reads TGTGCCAGCTCACCAGTCGCTAGCGGACACAATGAGCAGTTCTTC. As protein: CASSPVASGHNEQFF. Based on the CDR3 plus reference TRBV18 and TRBJ2-1, the full variable domain is NAGVMQNPRHLVRRRGQEARLRCSPMKGHSHVYWYRQLPEEGLKFMVYLQKENIIDESGMPKERFSAEFPKEGPSILRIQQVVRGDSAAYFCASSPVASGHNEQFFGPGTRLTVL.

This clone has only a few counts. The V call is TRBV7-3, the J call TRBJ2-3; 8 nucleotides agree with TRBD2. With 2 bases clipped from V and 2 bases from J, the junction kept 3 bases outside the gene matches. The CDR3 has 15 amino acids. Germline loops: CDR1 SGHTA, CDR2 FQGTGA. The CDR3, as DNA: TGTGCCAGCAGCTTACTAGCGGGTTACACAGATACGCAGTATTTT. Its protein product is CASSLLAGYTDTQYF.

This clone was counted between two and nine times. This chain connects TRBV5-1 to TRBJ2-7, with D maybe TRBD2 (6 bases). This CDR3 has 14 amino acids. V was clipped by 0 bases and J by 3 bases, with 10 bases between them. Germline CDR1 reads SGHRS; CDR2 reads YFSETQ. CDR3 amino acids: CASSLGGGVYEQYF. For the CDR3, the DNA is TGCGCCAGCAGCTTGGGAGGCGGGGTCTACGAGCAGTACTTC.

This rearrangement joins TRBV4-3 to TRBJ2-5; D perhaps matches TRBD2 (6 bases). Germline CDR1 LGHNA, CDR2 YSLEER. This CDR3 is 15 amino acids long. The V gene lost 1 base and the J gene lost 5 bases, with 14 bases spanning the gap. The CDR3, as DNA: TGCGCCAGCAGCCAAGCGGGAACACGGGGGGAGACCCAGTACTTC. Its translation is CASSQAGTRGETQYF.

This chain joins TRBV11-1 and TRBJ2-3; 7 bases map to TRBD2. Germline V gene data show CDR1 as SGHAT and CDR2 as FQDESV (reference sequence). J lost 4 bases, V lost 3 bases, and 7 bases had no gene match. This CDR3 spans 15 amino acids. CDR3 coding DNA: TGTGCCAGCAGCTTTGTGGCGGGAGATGCAGATACGCAGTATTTT. Translated: CASSFVAGDADTQYF. Based on the CDR3 plus reference TRBV11-1 and TRBJ2-3, the full variable domain is EAEVAQSPRYKITEKSQAVAFWCDPISGHATLYWYRQILGQGPELLVQFQDESVVDDSQLPKDRFSAERLKGVDSTLKIQPAELGDSAMYLCASSFVAGDADTQYFGPGTRLTVL.

The chain is built from TRBV2 and TRBJ2-1; possibly TRBD2 for D (6 bases). V shed 6 bases and J shed 7 bases, with 16 bases lying between them. CDR3 size: 14 residues. The germline V gene has CDR1 SNHLY and CDR2 FYNNEI. The CDR3 region has the DNA TGTGCCAGCAGCCCGAGACTAGTATTGAATGAGCAGTTCTTC. This sequence encodes CASSPRLVLNEQFF.

This chain uses TRBV7-2 with TRBJ2-5, with D possibly being TRBD1 or TRBD2 (5 bases each). The J call is doubtful: the DNA matches TRBJ2-7 better. The CDR3 covers 13 residues. Germline-derived CDR1 and CDR2 are SGHTA and FQGNSA. The CDR3 spells CASSFMGDYEQYF. In DNA, the CDR3 is TGTGCCAGCAGCTTTATGGGGGACTACGAGCAGTACTTC.

V is TRBV29-1 and J is TRBJ2-7, with 13 nucleotides matching TRBD2. CDR1 and CDR2 from the germline V gene are SQVTM and ANQGSEA. The CDR3 loop spans 15 amino acids. V dropped 6 bases and J dropped 2; count of bases not matched to a gene: 7. CDR3 region: CSVTGTSGNPYEQYF. In DNA form, the CDR3 reads TGCAGCGTCACCGGGACTAGCGGGAACCCCTACGAGCAGTACTTC.

This clone has a handful of counts. A much larger clone lies one base from this, so it may be a read error. V usage is TRBV6-5 and J usage is TRBJ2-1; D is unclear. Germline assignment: CDR1 MNHEY and CDR2 SVGAGI. CDR3 length equals 11 residues. Trimming removed 6 bases from V and 6 bases from J, with 6 bases in between. The CDR3 spells CASSLVNEQFF. The CDR3 DNA reads as TGTGCCAGCAGCTTAGTCAATGAGCAGTTCTTC.

The J gene is TRBJ2-1, the V gene TRBV9, with D perhaps matching TRBD1 or TRBD2 (5 bases each). The CDR3 has 13 residues. Germline CDR1 SGDLS, CDR2 YYNGEE. Trimming took 2 bases from V and 5 from J, leaving 8 bases between them. In DNA form, the CDR3 reads TGTGCCAGCAGCGTTGAGGGGCACAATGAGCAGTTCTTC. It is translated as CASSVEGHNEQFF.

This clone was detected only a few times. This chain joins TRBV5-8 and TRBJ2-5; a possible D gene is TRBD1 (6 bases). V lost 0 bases, J lost 4 bases, and 13 bases lay in between. The CDR3 totals 15 residues. Germline CDR1 is SGHTS and CDR2 is YDEGEE. In nucleotides, the CDR3 is TGTGCCAGCAGCTTGGCGGTGGGGGCTCCAGAGACCCAGTACTTC. Its protein is CASSLAVGAPETQYF.

This rearrangement joins TRBV15 to TRBJ2-7; 8 bases agree with TRBD1. The CDR3 runs to 16 residues. The germline CDR1 and CDR2 sequences are LNHNV and YYDKDF (reference sequence). Losses at the gene ends were 0 bases for V and 2 bases for J; bases not matched to a gene: 6. The CDR3 loop reads CATSRDWTGKPYEQYF. The CDR3 region has the DNA TGTGCCACCAGCAGAGATTGGACAGGGAAACCCTACGAGCAGTACTTC.

This clone turned up a few times. This sequence joins TRBV6-5 and TRBJ2-7; D is perhaps TRBD1 (5 bases). The ends were cut back, 6 bases at V and 2 bases at J, with 14 bases in the middle. Germline lookup yields CDR1 MNHEY and CDR2 SVGAGI. This CDR3 spans 14 amino acids. The CDR3 sequence is CASSDSRGTYEQYF. The CDR3 DNA follows: TGTGCCAGCAGCGACAGCCGAGGTACCTACGAGCAGTACTTC.

This chain uses TRBV5-1 with TRBJ2-2, with 8 nucleotides matching TRBD1. This CDR3 has 14 residues. Germline V gene lookup returns CDR1 SGHRS and CDR2 YFSETQ. The J segment lost 5 bases and the V segment lost 4 bases, leaving 4 bases of the junction unmatched. Written as DNA, the CDR3 is TGCGCCAGCAGCGAGGGACAGGTTACCGGGGAGCTGTTTTTT. It encodes CASSEGQVTGELFF.

CDR3 residues: CASSLYGQIPLRETQYF. DNA of the CDR3: TGCGCCAGCAGCTTGTATGGTCAGATCCCTCTGCGGGAGACCCAGTACTTC. V and J are TRBV5-1 and TRBJ2-5; D is unclear. Trimming shortened V by 1 base and J by 5 bases, and 21 bases separated the two germline ends. CDR1 and CDR2 from the germline V gene are SGHRS and YFSETQ. This CDR3 region has 17 residues.